The 2 T cell receptor beta chains reported below all come from one sample, sequenced in a study of blood T cell repertoires in COVID-19. Libraries were prepared by immunoSEQ multiplex PCR; TCRdb keeps only in-frame clonotypes and omits some of them. The table records some 150,000 clones, around 82% of them present only once. Sequenced input: peripheral blood. Receptors originate from a woman between 55 and 75 years old with acute or convalescent COVID-19.

CDR3 loop: CASGFGGTHRDEQFF. The CDR3 DNA follows: TGTGCTAGTGGTTTTGGGGGGACCCATAGGGATGAGCAGTTCTTC. The rearrangement joins TRBV12-5 to TRBJ2-1; the D gene is possibly TRBD2 (6 bases). The germline CDR1 and CDR2 sequences are LGHNT and FRNRAP. There are 15 residues in the CDR3. Trimming stripped 3 bases from V and 8 bases from J, with 17 bases between.

In its sample, this clone was seen once. The V call is TRBV6-2 or TRBV6-3, the J call TRBJ2-1; 7 nucleotides align to TRBD1. CDR3 length equals 14 residues. V was pared by 3 bases and J by 7 bases, with 6 bases of the junction left unmatched. Germline assignment: CDR1 MNHEY and CDR2 SVGEGT. CDR3 region: CASSYGLQGNEQFF. For the CDR3, the DNA is TGTGCCAGCAGTTATGGCCTACAGGGGAATGAGCAGTTCTTC.